The entry that follows covers one TCR beta chain sequence. This sample was included in a study of blood T cell repertoires in COVID-19. Study-level background: Samples representing acute and convalescent COVID-19 were sourced from the United States, Italy and Spain.

The ends lost 3 bases at V and 4 bases at J; junction bases unmatched: 7. Germline CDR1 SGHRS, CDR2 YFSETQ. The CDR3 is 16 amino acids. Assay used: immunoSEQ multiplex PCR; TCRdb lists only in-frame clones, some missing. The sample carries around 50,000 clones, approximately 85% recorded once. The clonotype originates from a woman of 80 years or more with acute or convalescent COVID-19. The material sequenced was peripheral blood. V and J are TRBV5-1 and TRBJ1-4; 9 nucleotides align to TRBD1. In DNA form, the CDR3 reads TGCGCCAGCAGCTCAGGACAGGGGCTACGTAATGAAAAACTGTTTTTT. This gives the protein CASSSGQGLRNEKLFF.